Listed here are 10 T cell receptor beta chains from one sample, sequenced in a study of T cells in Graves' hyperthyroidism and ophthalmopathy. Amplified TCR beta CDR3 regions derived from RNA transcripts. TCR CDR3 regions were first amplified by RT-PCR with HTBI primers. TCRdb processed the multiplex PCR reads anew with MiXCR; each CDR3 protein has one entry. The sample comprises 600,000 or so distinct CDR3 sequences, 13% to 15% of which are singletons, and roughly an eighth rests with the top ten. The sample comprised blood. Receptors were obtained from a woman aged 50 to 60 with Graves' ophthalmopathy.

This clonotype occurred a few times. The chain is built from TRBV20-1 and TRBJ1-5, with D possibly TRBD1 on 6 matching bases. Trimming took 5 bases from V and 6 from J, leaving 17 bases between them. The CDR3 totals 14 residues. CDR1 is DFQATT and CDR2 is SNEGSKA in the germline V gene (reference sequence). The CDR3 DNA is TGCAGTGCTCGCAGGGGTCCTGGGGGTCAGCCCCAGCATTTT. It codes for CSARRGPGGQPQHF.

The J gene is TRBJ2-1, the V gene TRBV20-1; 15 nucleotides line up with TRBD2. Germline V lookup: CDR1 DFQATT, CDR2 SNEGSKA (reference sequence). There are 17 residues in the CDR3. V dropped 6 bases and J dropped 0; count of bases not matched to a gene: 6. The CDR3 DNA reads TGCAGTGCGTCCGGACTAGCGGGGGGGAGCTCCTACAATGAGCAGTTCTTC. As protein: CSASGLAGGSSYNEQFF.

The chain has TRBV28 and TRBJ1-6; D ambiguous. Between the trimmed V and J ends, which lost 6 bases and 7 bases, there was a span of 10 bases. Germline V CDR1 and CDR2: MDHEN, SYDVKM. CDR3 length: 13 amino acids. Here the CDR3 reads CASRGLGNSPLHF. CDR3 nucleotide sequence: TGTGCCAGCAGGGGCCTGGGAAATTCACCCCTCCACTTT. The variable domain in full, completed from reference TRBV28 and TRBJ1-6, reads DVKVTQSSRYLVKRTGEKVFLECVQDMDHENMFWYRQDPGLGLRLIYFSYDVKMKEKGDIPEGYSVSREKKERFSLILESASTNQTSMYLCASRGLGNSPLHFGNGTRLTVT.

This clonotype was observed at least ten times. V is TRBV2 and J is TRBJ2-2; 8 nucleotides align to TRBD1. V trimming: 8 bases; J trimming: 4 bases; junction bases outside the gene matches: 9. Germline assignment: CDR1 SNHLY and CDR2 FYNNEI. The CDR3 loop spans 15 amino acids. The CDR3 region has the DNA TGTGCCAGCTCGTGGACAGGGTCAAGCACCGGGGAGCTGTTTTTT. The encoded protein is CASSWTGSSTGELFF.

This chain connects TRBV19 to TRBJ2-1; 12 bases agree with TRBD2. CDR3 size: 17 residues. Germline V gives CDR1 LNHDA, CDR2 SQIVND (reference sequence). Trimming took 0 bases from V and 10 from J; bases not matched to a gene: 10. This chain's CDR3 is CASSIDMGLAGGGEQFF. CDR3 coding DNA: TGTGCCAGTAGTATAGATATGGGCCTAGCGGGAGGGGGCGAGCAGTTCTTC. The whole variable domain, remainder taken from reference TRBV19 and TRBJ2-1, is DGGITQSPKYLFRKEGQNVTLSCEQNLNHDAMYWYRQDPGQGLRLIYYSQIVNDFQKGDIAEGYSVSREKKESFPLTVTSAQKNPTAFYLCASSIDMGLAGGGEQFFGPGTRLTVL.

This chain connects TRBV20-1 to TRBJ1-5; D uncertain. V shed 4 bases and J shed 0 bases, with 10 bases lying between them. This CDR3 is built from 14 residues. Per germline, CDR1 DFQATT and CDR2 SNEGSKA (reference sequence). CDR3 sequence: CSAIEGNSNQPQHF. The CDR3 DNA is TGCAGTGCTATAGAAGGGAATAGCAATCAGCCCCAGCATTTT.

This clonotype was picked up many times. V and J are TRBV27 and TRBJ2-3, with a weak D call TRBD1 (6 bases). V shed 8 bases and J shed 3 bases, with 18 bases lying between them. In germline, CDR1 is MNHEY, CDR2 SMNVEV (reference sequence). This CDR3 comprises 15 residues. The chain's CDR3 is CASGYYRAGTDTQYF. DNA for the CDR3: TGTGCCAGCGGATACTACAGGGCTGGAACAGATACGCAGTATTTT.

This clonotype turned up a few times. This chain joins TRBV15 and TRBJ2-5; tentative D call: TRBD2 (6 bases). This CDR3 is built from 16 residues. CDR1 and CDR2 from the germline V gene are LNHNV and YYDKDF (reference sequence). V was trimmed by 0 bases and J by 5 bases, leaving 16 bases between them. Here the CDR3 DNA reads TGTGCCACCAGCAGAGATTTGGGGGAGGTACGGGAGACCCAGTACTTC. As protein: CATSRDLGEVRETQYF.

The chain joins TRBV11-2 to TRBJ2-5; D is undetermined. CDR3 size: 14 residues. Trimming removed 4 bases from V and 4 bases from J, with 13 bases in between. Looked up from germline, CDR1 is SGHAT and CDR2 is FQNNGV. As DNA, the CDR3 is TGTGCCAGCAGCTCATTAGCCCCAAGAGAGACCCAGTACTTC. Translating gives CASSSLAPRETQYF.

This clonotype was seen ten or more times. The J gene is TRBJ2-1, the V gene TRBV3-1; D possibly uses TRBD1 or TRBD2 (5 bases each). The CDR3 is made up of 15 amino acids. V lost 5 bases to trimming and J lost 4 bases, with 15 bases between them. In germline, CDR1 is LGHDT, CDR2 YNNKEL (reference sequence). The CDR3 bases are TGTGCCAGCAGCAGACGGGACGATGGTTACAATGAGCAGTTCTTC. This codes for CASSRRDDGYNEQFF.